This T cell receptor beta chain was captured by sequencing in a study of cytomegalovirus exposure and HLA in healthy donors. This CDR3 spans 20 amino acids. V trimming: 2 bases; J trimming: 7 bases; junction bases outside the gene matches: 23. PCR was performed using 60 Vbeta and 13 Jbeta primers. Assay: immunoSEQ multiplex PCR; the TCRdb copy retains only in-frame clones and omits some. The table shows roughly 130,000 clones, with 65% to 90% occurring only once. Of note for this clone: Its specificity is not known.

Study results and limitations: In vitro work confirmed that a few CMV-associated chains recognize CMV antigens.

This rearrangement joins TRBV23-1 to TRBJ1-5, with 7 bases lining up with TRBD1. TRBV23-1 is marked as an open reading frame, function uncertain. This TCR was sampled from a girl aged 2-10 years in good health and CMV-seronegative. Sequences were obtained from PBMCs. DNA of the CDR3: TGCGCCAGCAGTCAAGAAAACAGGGGAACAGAGGCCTCAACGGGGCAGCCCCAGCATTTT. Protein: CASSQENRGTEASTGQPQHF.